This T cell receptor (beta chain) is drawn from a study of cytomegalovirus exposure and HLA in healthy donors (TCRdb year 2017). Describing the broader study: A later analysis indicated that the 130 or so validation repertoires were generated on the platform also employed for the 600 to 750 repertoires of the first cohort. The study aimed to test whether cataloging public T cell receptors could reveal signatures of past pathogen exposure. Besides the first cohort of 500 to 700 subjects, a separate validation cohort made up of 120 different subjects was used. To predict cytomegalovirus infection status, the study combined high-throughput TCR immunosequencing, statistical association of individual TCRs with disease status, and machine learning. Findings and caveats that apply to the study as a whole: The validation cohort had no HLA typing available for a later analysis, so co-occurrence within that cohort was assessed over all 120 or so repertoires. In the study, around 150 TCR beta chains were listed as associated with cytomegalovirus. The classifier was reported to diagnose cytomegalovirus status with high specificity and sensitivity in both the original and validation cohorts. In a later analysis, TCRs clustered in the first cohort were found to also tend to co-occur in the approximately 120 validation repertoires, with 90% to 95% of cluster scores above 0. The authors suggested that the approach could potentially be generalized to other disease states and immunological phenotypes. A few of the identified cytomegalovirus-associated TCR beta chains were confirmed in vitro to be specific for cytomegalovirus antigens. Across donors, most TCR sequences were observed very rarely, whereas some public TCRs were present in many individuals.

Germline trimming amounts to 4 bases on V and 5 bases on J, with 2 as the count of junction bases outside the gene matches. The germline V gene specifies SGHRS as CDR1 and YFSETQ as CDR2. The CDR3 sequence holds 12 residues, the cysteine and phenylalanine included. The only DNA kept is the CDR3, 36 bases in frame from the first base. The donors belonged to the validation cohort of about 110 subjects, which was separate from the approximately 660-subject first cohort. Regarding this clone: What this receptor recognizes is not known. Base-call qualities are not available, and no considerably larger clone is one nucleotide away.

Library preparation used the immunoSEQ multiplex PCR assay. In the source study's methods: A statistical classification framework was developed to diagnose cytomegalovirus status using the catalog of TCR beta chain sequences. The source is immuneACCESS, and TCRdb retained only in-frame sequences with V and J called. Part of the clones is not carried over; for the studies checked, unresolved V genes explain less than half of this, and the remainder is unexplained. V and J calls plus clone size are reproduced from that table; the DNA served to infer D and trimming. The sample contains about 180,000 clones, less than 85% of them found a single time. The ten biggest clones cover about 17% of the sample.

The sequence is built from TRBV5-1 and TRBJ1-1, with 7 middle bases fitting TRBD1. Sequenced sample: PBMCs. The sequence was obtained from a young man in good health and CMV-seropositive. This receptor carries the CDR3 CASSNRGTEAFF. The nucleotides read TGCGCCAGCAGCAACAGGGGAACTGAAGCTTTCTTT.